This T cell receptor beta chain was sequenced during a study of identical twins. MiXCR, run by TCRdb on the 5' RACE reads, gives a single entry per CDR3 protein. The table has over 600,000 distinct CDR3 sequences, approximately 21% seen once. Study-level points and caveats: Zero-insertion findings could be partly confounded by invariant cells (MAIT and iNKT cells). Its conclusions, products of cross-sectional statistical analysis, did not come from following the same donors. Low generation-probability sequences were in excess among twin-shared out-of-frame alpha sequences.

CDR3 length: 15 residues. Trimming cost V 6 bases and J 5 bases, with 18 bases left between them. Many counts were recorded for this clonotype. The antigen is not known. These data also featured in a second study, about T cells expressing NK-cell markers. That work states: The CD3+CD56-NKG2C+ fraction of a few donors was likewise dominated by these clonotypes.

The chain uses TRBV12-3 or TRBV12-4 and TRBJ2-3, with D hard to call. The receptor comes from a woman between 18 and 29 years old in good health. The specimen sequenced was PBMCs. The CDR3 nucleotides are TGTGCCAGCAGCTGGGTCCAAGCGAACGGAGATACGCAGTATTTT. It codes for CASSWVQANGDTQYF.